One sample yielded the 10 T cell receptor beta chains listed below, sequenced in a study of blood T cell repertoires in COVID-19. Sequencing was performed with immunoSEQ multiplex PCR; in TCRdb, only in-frame clones are kept and a portion is missing. This table has 200,000 to 300,000 clones, around four fifths appearing once. Sequencing was performed on peripheral blood. Receptors originate from a woman aged 55-69 years with active or convalescent COVID-19.

This sequence joins TRBV28 and TRBJ1-1, with 9 positions matching TRBD1. The CDR3 has 17 residues. CDR1 and CDR2 (germline): MDHEN, SYDVKM. V shed 4 bases, J shed 1 base, and the junction held 10 bases outside the gene matches. The CDR3 DNA follows: TGTGCCAGCAGTTATATGTCGGACAGGGGCTGGAACACTGAAGCTTTCTTT. Residues: CASSYMSDRGWNTEAFF.

CDR3 sequence (DNA): TGTGCCAGCAGTGAAGGGGGGGGGCATACCATGAACACTGAAGCTTTCTTT. Translation: CASSEGGGHTMNTEAFF. This chain links TRBV2 with TRBJ1-1, with D perhaps matching TRBD1 (6 bases). The germline V and J ends were trimmed by 1 base and 0 bases, with 15 bases remaining between them. CDR1 is SNHLY and CDR2 is FYNNEI in the germline V gene. The CDR3 is 17 amino acids.

The chain combines TRBV10-2 with TRBJ2-7; no clear D gene. This CDR3 comprises 11 residues. The V and J ends lost 7 bases and 6 bases respectively, with 10 bases between them. Germline values: CDR1 WSHSY, CDR2 SAAADI. The CDR3 bases are TGCGCCAGCACCAGAATTGCCGAGCAGTACTTC. As protein: CASTRIAEQYF.

The rearrangement joins TRBV11-3 to TRBJ2-7; the match to TRBD1 covers 9 bases. Trimming took 8 bases from V and 7 from J; bases not matched to a gene: 3. Per germline, CDR1 SGHNT and CDR2 YENEEA. The CDR3 runs to 11 residues. The CDR3 protein is CASLDRGEQYF. The DNA for the CDR3 is TGTGCCAGCTTGGACAGGGGAGAGCAGTACTTC.

The chain combines TRBV6-2 or TRBV6-3 with TRBJ2-7, with D tentatively TRBD2 (5 bases). The germline V gene encodes CDR1 MNHEY and CDR2 SVGEGT. CDR3 size: 20 residues. Trimming took off 3 bases at V and 4 bases at J, with 31 bases between the two ends. The CDR3 loop reads CASSYTSAMISGLAKYEQYF. In DNA form, the CDR3 reads TGTGCCAGCAGTTATACCTCTGCGATGATTTCTGGGCTAGCCAAGTACGAGCAGTACTTC.

The rearrangement links TRBV15 to TRBJ2-1; a possible D gene is TRBD2 (6 bases). V was shortened by 1 base and J by 8 bases, with 15 bases between the two germline ends. The CDR3 is made up of 15 amino acids. CDR1 is LNHNV and CDR2 is YYDKDF in the germline V gene (reference sequence). The CDR3: CATSRVVDYGDEQFF. CDR3 DNA: TGTGCCACCAGCAGAGTAGTGGACTATGGTGATGAGCAGTTCTTC.

The chain is built from TRBV7-8 and TRBJ2-7, with D tentatively TRBD1 (6 bases). The CDR3 contains 15 residues. CDR1 is SGHVS, CDR2 FQNEAQ, per germline. V lost 1 base to trimming and J lost 0 bases, with 10 bases between them. The CDR3 nucleotides read TGTGCCAGCAGCTTAGGCCCGGACAGCTCCTACGAGCAGTACGTC. Translated, it gives CASSLGPDSSYEQYV.

This rearrangement joins TRBV19 to TRBJ1-5; D perhaps matches TRBD1 (6 bases). CDR3 length equals 14 residues. The V gene lost 2 bases and the J gene lost 7 bases, with 12 bases spanning the gap. Germline assignment: CDR1 LNHDA and CDR2 SQIVND (reference sequence). CDR3 DNA: TGTGCCAGTAGTATATCGGGGGGCCGACAGCCCCAGCATTTT. Its protein is CASSISGGRQPQHF.

The CDR3 sequence is CASSADSLADTQYF. CDR3 bases: TGTGCCAGCAGCGCGGACAGTCTGGCGGATACGCAGTATTTT. This rearrangement joins TRBV7-8 to TRBJ2-3; a weak D match, TRBD1 (6 bases). V lost 5 bases and J lost 6, with 15 bases in between. The CDR3 spans 14 residues. CDR1 and CDR2 from the germline V gene are SGHVS and FQNEAQ.

J is TRBJ2-2 and V is TRBV27; D gene unclear. The CDR3 extends over 13 amino acids. CDR1 and CDR2 (germline): MNHEY, SMNVEV (reference sequence). V gave up 2 bases and J gave up 5 bases, with 6 bases separating them. CDR3 sequence reads: CASSLAGTGELFF. CDR3 nucleotides: TGTGCCAGCAGTTTAGCCGGTACCGGGGAGCTGTTTTTT.